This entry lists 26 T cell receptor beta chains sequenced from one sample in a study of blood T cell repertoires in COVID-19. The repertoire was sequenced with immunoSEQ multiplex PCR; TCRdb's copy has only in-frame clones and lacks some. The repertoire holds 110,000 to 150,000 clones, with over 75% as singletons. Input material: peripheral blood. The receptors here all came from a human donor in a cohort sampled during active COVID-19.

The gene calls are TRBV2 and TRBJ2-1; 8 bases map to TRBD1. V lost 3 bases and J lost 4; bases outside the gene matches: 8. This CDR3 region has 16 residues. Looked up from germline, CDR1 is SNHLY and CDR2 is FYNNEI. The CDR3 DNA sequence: TGTGCCAGCAGTGAGATCGGGGACAGGAGGTACAATGAGCAGTTCTTC. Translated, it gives CASSEIGDRRYNEQFF.

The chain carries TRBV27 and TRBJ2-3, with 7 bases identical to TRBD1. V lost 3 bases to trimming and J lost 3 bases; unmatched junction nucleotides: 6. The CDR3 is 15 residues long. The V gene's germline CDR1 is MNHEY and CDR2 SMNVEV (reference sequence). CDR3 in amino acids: CASSLRGGRTDTQYF. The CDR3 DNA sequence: TGTGCCAGCAGTTTGAGAGGGGGCAGAACAGATACGCAGTATTTT.

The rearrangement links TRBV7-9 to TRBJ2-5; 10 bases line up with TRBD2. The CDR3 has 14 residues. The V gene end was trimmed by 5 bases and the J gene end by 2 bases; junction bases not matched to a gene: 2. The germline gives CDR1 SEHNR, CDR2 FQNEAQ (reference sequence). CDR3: CASSRTSGQETQYF. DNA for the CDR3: TGTGCCAGCAGCCGGACTAGCGGTCAAGAGACCCAGTACTTC.

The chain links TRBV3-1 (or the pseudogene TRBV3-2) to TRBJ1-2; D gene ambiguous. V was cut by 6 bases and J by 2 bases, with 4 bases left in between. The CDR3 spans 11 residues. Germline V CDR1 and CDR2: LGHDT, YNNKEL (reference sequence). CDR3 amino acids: CASSVNYGYTF. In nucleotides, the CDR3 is TGTGCCAGCAGTGTAAACTATGGCTACACCTTC.

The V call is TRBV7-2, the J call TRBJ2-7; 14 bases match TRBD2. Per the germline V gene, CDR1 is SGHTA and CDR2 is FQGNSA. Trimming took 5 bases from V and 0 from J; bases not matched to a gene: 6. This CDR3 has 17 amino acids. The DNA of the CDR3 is TGTGCCAGCAGCCCAGGGACTAGCGGGGGTCCCTCCTACGAGCAGTACTTC. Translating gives CASSPGTSGGPSYEQYF. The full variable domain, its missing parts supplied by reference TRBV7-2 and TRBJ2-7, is GAGVSQSPSNKVTEKGKDVELRCDPISGHTALYWYRQSLGQGLEFLIYFQGNSAPDKSGLPSDRFSAERTGGSVSTLTIQRTQQEDSAVYLCASSPGTSGGPSYEQYFGPGTRLTVT.

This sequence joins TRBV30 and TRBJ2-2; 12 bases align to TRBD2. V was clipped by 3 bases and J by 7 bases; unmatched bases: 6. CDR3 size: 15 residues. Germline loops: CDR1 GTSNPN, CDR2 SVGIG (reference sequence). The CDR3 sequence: CAWRLAGGPIGELFF. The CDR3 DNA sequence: TGTGCCTGGAGGCTAGCGGGAGGGCCAATCGGGGAGCTGTTTTTT.

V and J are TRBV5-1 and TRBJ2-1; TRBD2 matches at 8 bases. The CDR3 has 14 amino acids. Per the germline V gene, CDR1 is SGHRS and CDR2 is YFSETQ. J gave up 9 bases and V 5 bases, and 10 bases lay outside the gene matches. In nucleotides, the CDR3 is TGCGCCAGCAGTTTAACGGGAGGGCTAGGTGAGCAGTTCTTC. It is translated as CASSLTGGLGEQFF.

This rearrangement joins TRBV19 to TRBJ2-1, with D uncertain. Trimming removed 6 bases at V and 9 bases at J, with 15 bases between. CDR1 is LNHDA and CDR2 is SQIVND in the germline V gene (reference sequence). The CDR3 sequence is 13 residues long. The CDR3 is CASSPSLRSEQFF. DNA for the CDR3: TGTGCCAGTAGCCCTTCTTTGCGTTCTGAGCAGTTCTTC.

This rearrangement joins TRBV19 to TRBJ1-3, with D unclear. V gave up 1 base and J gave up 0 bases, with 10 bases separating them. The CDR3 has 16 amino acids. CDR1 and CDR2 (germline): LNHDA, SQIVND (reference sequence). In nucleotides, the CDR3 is TGTGCCAGTAGTATAGGTCTGTCGAGCTCTGGAAACACCATATATTTT. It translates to CASSIGLSSSGNTIYF.

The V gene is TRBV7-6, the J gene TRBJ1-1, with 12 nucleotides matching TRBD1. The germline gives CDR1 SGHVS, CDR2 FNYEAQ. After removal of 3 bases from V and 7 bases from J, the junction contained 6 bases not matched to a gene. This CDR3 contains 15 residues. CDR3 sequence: CASSFRDRGLGEAFF. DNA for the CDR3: TGTGCCAGCAGCTTCCGGGACAGGGGGCTGGGTGAAGCTTTCTTT.

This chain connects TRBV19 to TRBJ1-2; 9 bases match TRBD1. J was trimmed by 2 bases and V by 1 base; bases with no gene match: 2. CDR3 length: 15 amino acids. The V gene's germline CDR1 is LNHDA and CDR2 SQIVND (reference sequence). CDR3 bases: TGTGCCAGTAGTATAGCCGGGACAGGGAACTATGGCTACACCTTC. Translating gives CASSIAGTGNYGYTF.

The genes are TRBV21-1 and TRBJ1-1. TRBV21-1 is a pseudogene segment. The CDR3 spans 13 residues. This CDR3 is CASSKSGGTEAFF. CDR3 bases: TGTGCCAGCAGCAAATCGGGGGGCACTGAAGCTTTCTTT.

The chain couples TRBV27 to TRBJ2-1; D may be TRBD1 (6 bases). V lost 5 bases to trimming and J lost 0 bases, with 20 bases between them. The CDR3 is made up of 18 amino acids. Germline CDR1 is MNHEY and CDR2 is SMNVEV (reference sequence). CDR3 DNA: TGTGCCAGCAGTCTCAGAGGTGGACAGAGCCTCTCCTACAATGAGCAGTTCTTC. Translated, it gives CASSLRGGQSLSYNEQFF.

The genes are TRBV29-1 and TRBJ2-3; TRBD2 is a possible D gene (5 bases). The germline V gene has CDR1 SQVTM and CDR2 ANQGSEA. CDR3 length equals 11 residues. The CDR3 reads CAGHRTDTQYF. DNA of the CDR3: TGCGCGGGCCATCGCACAGATACGCAGTATTTT.

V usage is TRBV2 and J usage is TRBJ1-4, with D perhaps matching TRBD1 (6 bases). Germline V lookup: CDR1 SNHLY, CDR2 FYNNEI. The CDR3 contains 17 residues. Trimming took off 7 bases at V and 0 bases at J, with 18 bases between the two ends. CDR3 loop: CASTERGRAPTNEKLFF. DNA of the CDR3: TGTGCCAGCACCGAAAGGGGGAGGGCCCCAACTAATGAAAAACTGTTTTTT. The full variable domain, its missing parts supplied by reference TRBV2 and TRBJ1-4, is EPEVTQTPSHQVTQMGQEVILRCVPISNHLYFYWYRQILGQKVEFLVSFYNNEISEKSEIFDDQFSVERPDGSNFTLKIRSTKLEDSAMYFCASTERGRAPTNEKLFFGSGTQLSVL.

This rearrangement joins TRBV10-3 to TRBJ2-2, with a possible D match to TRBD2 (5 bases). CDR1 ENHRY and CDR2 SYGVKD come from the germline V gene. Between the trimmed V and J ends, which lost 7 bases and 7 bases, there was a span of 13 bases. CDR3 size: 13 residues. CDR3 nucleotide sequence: TGTGCCATCAAGCAGCGGATTGACGGGGAGCTGTTTTTT. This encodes CAIKQRIDGELFF.

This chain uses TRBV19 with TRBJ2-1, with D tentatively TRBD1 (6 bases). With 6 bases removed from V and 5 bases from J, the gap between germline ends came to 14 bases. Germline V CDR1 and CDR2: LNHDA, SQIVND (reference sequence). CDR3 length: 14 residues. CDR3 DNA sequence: TGTGCCAGTAGGAACCGGGCAGGGGACAATGAGCAGTTCTTC. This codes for CASRNRAGDNEQFF.

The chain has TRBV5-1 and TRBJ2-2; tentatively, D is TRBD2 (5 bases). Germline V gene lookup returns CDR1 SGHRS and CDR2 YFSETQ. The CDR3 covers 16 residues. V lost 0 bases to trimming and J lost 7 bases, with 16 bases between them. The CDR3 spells CASSLAPMRESGELFF. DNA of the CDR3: TGCGCCAGCAGCTTGGCCCCTATGAGGGAAAGCGGGGAGCTGTTTTTT.

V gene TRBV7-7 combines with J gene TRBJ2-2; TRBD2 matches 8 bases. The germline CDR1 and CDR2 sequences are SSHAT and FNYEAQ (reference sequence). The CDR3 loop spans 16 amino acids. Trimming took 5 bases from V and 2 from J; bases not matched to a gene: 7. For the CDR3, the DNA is TGTGCCAGCAGCCAAACGACTAGCGTAAACACCGGGGAGCTGTTTTTT. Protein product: CASSQTTSVNTGELFF.

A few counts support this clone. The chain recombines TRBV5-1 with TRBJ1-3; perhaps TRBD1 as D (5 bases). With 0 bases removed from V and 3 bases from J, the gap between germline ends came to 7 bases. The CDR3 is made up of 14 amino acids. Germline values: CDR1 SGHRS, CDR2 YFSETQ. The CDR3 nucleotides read TGCGCCAGCAGCTTGGCAGGGTATGGAAACACCATATATTTT. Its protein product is CASSLAGYGNTIYF.

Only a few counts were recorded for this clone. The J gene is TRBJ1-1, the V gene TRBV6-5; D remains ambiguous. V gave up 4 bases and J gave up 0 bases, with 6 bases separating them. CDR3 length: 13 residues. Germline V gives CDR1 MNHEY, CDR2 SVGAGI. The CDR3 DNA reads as TGTGCCAGCAGTTCAACAGTGAACACTGAAGCTTTCTTT. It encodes CASSSTVNTEAFF.

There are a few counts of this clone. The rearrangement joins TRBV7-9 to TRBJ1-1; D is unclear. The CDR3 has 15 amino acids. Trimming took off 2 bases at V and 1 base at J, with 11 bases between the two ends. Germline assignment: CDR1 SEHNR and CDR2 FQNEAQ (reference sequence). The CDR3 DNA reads TGTGCCAGCAGCTTACCCTTGGCGGGGAACACTGAAGCTTTCTTT. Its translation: CASSLPLAGNTEAFF.

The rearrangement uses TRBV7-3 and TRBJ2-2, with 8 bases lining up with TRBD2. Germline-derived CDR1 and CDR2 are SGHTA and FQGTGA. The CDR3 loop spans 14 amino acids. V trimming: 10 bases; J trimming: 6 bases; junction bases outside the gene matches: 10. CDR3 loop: CATGAGAAAGELFF. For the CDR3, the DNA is TGTGCCACTGGAGCGGGAGCGGCAGCCGGGGAGCTGTTTTTT.

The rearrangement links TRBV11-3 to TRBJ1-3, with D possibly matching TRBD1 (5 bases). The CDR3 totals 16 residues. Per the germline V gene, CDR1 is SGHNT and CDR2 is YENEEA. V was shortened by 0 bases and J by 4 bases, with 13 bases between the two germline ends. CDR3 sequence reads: CASSLDTTVVGNTIYF. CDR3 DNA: TGTGCCAGCAGCTTAGATACGACAGTCGTCGGAAACACCATATATTTT.

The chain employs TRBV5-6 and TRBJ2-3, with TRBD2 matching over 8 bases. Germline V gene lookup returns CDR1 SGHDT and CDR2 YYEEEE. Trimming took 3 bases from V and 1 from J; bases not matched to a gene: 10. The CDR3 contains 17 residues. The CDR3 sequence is CASSSPGLGRGTDTQYF. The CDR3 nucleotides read TGTGCCAGCAGCTCGCCGGGACTAGGGAGGGGCACAGATACGCAGTATTTT.

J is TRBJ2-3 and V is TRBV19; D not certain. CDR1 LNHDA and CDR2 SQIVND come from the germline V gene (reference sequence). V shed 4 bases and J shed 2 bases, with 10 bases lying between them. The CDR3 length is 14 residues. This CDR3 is CASSKSPYTDTQYF. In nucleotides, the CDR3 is TGTGCCAGTAGTAAGAGCCCATACACAGATACGCAGTATTTT.